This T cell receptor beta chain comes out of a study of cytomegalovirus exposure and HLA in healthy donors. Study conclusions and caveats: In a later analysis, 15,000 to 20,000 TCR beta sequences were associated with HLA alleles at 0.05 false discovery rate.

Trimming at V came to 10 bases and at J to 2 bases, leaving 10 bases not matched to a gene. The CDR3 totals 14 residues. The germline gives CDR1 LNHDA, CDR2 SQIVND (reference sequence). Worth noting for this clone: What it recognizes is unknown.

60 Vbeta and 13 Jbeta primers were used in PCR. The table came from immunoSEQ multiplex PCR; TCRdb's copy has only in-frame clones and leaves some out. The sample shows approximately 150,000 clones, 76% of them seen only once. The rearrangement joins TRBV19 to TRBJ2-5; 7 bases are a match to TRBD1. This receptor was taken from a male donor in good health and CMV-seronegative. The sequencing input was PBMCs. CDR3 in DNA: TGTGCCACGCGCCCCGGGACAGTTCAAGAGACCCAGTACTTC. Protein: CATRPGTVQETQYF.